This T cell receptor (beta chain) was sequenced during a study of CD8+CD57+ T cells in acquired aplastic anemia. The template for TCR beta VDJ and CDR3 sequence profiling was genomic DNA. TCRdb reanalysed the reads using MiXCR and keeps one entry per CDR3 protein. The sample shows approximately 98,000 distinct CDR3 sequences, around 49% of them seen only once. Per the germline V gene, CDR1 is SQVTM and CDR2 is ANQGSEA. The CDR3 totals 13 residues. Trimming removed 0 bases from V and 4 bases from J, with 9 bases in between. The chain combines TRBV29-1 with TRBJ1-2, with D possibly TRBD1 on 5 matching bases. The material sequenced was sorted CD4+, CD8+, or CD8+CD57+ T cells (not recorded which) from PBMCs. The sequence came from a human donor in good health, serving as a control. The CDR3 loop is CSVEEGQGYGYTF. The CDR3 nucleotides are TGCAGCGTTGAAGAGGGGCAGGGCTATGGCTACACCTTC.